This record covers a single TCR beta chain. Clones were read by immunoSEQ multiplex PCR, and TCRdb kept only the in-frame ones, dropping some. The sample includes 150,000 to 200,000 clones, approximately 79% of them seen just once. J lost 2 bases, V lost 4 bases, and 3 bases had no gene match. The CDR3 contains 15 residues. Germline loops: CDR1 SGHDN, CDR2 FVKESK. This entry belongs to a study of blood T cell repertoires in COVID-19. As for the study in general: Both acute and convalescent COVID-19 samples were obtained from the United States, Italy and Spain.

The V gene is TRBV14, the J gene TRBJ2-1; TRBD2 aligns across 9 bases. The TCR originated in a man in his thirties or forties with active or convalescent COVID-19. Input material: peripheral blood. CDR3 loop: CASSLRGGAYNEQFF. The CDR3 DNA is TGTGCCAGCAGCCTGCGGGGGGGAGCCTACAATGAGCAGTTCTTC.